This T cell receptor (beta chain) stems from a study of T cells after yellow fever vaccination. Whole-study context: In the case of low-cell-number fractions, SMART-Seq v4 Ultra Low Input was used for preparation.

UMIs were added to TCR cDNA along with a universal primer site when it was made by 5'RACE template switching. TCRdb re-analysed the 5' RACE reads in MiXCR, keeping a single row per CDR3 protein. The data contain some 260,000 distinct CDR3 sequences, about 5% of them singletons. CDR1 is LNHDA, CDR2 SQIVND, per germline (reference sequence). This CDR3 spans 14 amino acids. V shed 8 bases and J 2 bases; nucleotides not matched to a gene: 5. The study's findings and limits: Any FACS-sorted repertoire could hold abundant clonotypes that contaminate it from the bulk population.

Notes on this clonotype: What it binds is unknown.

The receptor comes from a man between 18 and 29 years old who received the YFV17D yellow fever vaccine. Sequencing used CD4+ T cells sorted from PBMCs, obtained on the day of the yellow fever booster vaccination. The V call is TRBV19, the J call TRBJ2-2; 7 positions agree with TRBD2. Here the CDR3 DNA reads TGTGCCAGTGTCGCTAGCGGAAACACCGGGGAGCTGTTTTTT. Amino acid sequence: CASVASGNTGELFF.